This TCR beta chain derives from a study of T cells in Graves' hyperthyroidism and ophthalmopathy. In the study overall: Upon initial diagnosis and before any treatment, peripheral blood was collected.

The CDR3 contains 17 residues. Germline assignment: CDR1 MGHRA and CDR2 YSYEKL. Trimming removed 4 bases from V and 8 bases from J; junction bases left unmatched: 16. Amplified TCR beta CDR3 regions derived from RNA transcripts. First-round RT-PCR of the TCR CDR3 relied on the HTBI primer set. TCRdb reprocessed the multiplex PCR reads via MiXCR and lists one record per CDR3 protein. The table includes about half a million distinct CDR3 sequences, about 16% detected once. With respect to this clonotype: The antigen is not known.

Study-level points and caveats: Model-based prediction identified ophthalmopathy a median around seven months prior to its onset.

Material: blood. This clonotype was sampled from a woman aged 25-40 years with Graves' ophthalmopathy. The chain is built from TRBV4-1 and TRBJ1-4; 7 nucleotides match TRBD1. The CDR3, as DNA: TGCGCCAGCAGCCCCCCGGCTGGTGACAGGGTAGGAGAAAAACTGTTTTTT. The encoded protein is CASSPPAGDRVGEKLFF.